This T cell receptor beta chain derives from a study of control samples from healthy donors and cancer patients. CDR1 and CDR2 from the germline V gene are MNHEY and SMNVEV (reference sequence). The V end lost 0 bases, the J end lost 7 bases, and 8 bases lay between the germline ends. This CDR3 region has 13 residues. The assay was immunoSEQ multiplex PCR, and TCRdb's table has in-frame clones only and misses some. Seen here are approximately 86,000 clones, around 86% observed once, and the top ten hold 21%. The chain joins TRBV27 to TRBJ2-3; D could derive from TRBD1 or TRBD2 (6 bases each). The sample comprised blood. The receptor's source is a man between 25 and 39 years old in good health. CDR3 loop: CASSLSGGNTQYF. For the CDR3, the DNA is TGTGCCAGCAGTTTATCAGGGGGGAATACGCAGTATTTT.